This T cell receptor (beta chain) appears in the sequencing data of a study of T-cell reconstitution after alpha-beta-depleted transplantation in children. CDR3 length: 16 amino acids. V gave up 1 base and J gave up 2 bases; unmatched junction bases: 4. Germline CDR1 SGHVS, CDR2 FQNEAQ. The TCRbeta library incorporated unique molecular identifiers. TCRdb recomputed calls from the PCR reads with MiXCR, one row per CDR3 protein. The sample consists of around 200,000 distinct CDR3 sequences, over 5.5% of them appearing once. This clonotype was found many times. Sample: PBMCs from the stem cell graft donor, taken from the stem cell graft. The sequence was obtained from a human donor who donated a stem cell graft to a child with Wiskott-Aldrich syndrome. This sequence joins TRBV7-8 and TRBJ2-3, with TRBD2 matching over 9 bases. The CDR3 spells CASSLGLAEFTDTQYF. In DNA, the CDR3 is TGTGCCAGCAGCTTAGGACTAGCGGAATTCACAGATACGCAGTATTTT.